Listed below are T cell receptor beta chains from one sample, sequenced in a study of OX40 agonist ivuxolimab in advanced cancers. Clones were read by immunoSEQ multiplex PCR, and TCRdb kept only the in-frame ones, dropping some. The repertoire holds more than 50,000 clones, over 75% seen once, with nearly 0.7% in the top ten. The sample consisted of CD4+ or CD8+ T cells sorted from blood, taken in a trial of the OX40 agonist ivuxolimab. These receptors all stem from an adult with an advanced solid tumor such as melanoma, head and neck, liver or kidney cancer. Each CDR3 is given with its conserved first and last residue. The D gene is left open where the match is weak. Size values are once, few and many counts, or a class for expanded clones, and some rows have none.

. TRBD2 TRBJ2-7 TRBV7-2 CASSLGLAENYYEQYF TGTGCCAGCAGCTTAGGACTAGCGGAAAATTACTACGAGCAGTACTTC
. TRBD2 TRBJ2-7 TRBV7-3 CASSSGGRLDEQYF TGTGCCAGCAGCTCGGGGGGGCGACTCGACGAGCAGTACTTC
. . TRBJ2-7 TRBV11-1 CASSRDSVTYEQYF TGTGCCAGCAGCCGGGACTCCGTTACCTACGAGCAGTACTTC
. TRBD1 TRBJ1-6 TRBV5-1 CASSVDTGGHSPLHF TGCGCCAGCAGCGTGGACACAGGGGGTCATTCACCCCTCCACTTT
. . TRBJ1-1 TRBV2 CASSRTGMNTEAFF TGTGCCAGCAGTAGAACAGGGATGAACACTGAAGCTTTCTTT
. TRBD1 TRBJ1-1 TRBV5-8 CASSWDRGAAFF TGTGCCAGCAGCTGGGACAGGGGAGCAGCTTTCTTT
. . TRBJ1-3 TRBV10-3 CAISELSSGNTIYF TGTGCCATCAGTGAACTGAGCTCTGGAAACACCATATATTTT
. TRBD1 TRBJ1-1 TRBV10-3 CATRAAGGATEAFF TGTGCCACCCGCGCCGCAGGGGGGGCCACTGAAGCTTTCTTT
. . TRBJ2-7 TRBV18 CASSPLWTGQGQYF TGTGCCAGCTCACCACTATGGACGGGGCAAGGGCAGTACTTC
. . TRBJ1-4 TRBV6-6 CASMGGLPNEKLFF TGTGCCAGCATGGGGGGGCTACCTAATGAAAAACTGTTTTTT
once . TRBJ2-7 TRBV5-1 CASSLSGSSYEQYF TGCGCCAGCAGCTTGTCGGGCAGTTCCTACGAGCAGTACTTC
. . TRBJ2-5 TRBV6-1 CASSEMEVVQTQYF TGTGCCAGCAGTGAAATGGAGGTAGTACAGACCCAGTACTTC
. TRBD1 TRBJ1-4 TRBV10-3 CAIRDDRGDEKLFF TGTGCCATCAGGGACGACAGGGGCGACGAAAAACTGTTTTTT
. TRBD2 TRBJ2-1 TRBV9 CASSVSSGGAYEQFF TGTGCCAGCAGCGTTTCTAGCGGGGGGGCGTATGAGCAGTTCTTC
. . TRBJ1-2 TRBV5-1 CASSLRGNYGYTF TGCGCCAGCAGCTTGCGGGGAAACTATGGCTACACCTTC
. . TRBJ2-7 TRBV11-2 CASSLVRGRAYEQYF TGTGCCAGCAGCTTAGTGCGGGGCCGGGCTTACGAGCAGTACTTC
. TRBD1 TRBJ2-7 TRBV5-1 CASSSAGTDYEQYF TGCGCCAGCAGCAGCGCCGGGACAGACTACGAGCAGTACTTC
. . TRBJ1-1 TRBV29-1 CSVEERHPEAFF TGCAGCGTTGAAGAAAGGCATCCTGAAGCTTTCTTT
. TRBD2 TRBJ2-3 TRBV9 CASSVRGGQEDTQYF TGTGCCAGCAGCGTCCGGGGGGGCCAGGAAGATACGCAGTATTTT
. . TRBJ2-1 TRBV28 CASSSGAPGKQFF TGTGCCAGCAGTTCCGGGGCGCCTGGGAAGCAGTTCTTC
once . TRBJ2-3 TRBV7-7 CASSLGTAGDTQYF TGTGCCAGCAGCTTAGGGACTGCGGGGGATACGCAGTATTTT
. . TRBJ2-1 TRBV9 CASSFANEQFF TGTGCCAGCAGCTTTGCTAATGAGCAGTTCTTC
few . TRBJ2-1 TRBV19 CASRTGDTSYNEQFF TGTGCCAGTAGGACCGGCGACACCTCCTACAATGAGCAGTTCTTC
few . TRBJ1-6 TRBV6-1 CASRQSNSPLHF TGTGCCAGCAGACAGTCTAATTCACCCCTCCACTTT
. . TRBJ1-5 TRBV14 CASSRDSNQPQHF TGTGCCAGCAGCCGAGACAGCAATCAGCCCCAGCATTTT
. TRBD1 TRBJ1-3 TRBV6-1 CASSEDRGRFGNTIYF TGTGCCAGCAGTGAAGACAGGGGGCGGTTCGGAAACACCATATATTTT
. TRBD2 TRBJ2-5 TRBV29-1 CSVGGGGAETQYF TGCAGCGTTGGGGGCGGGGGGGCCGAGACCCAGTACTTC
. . TRBJ2-2 TRBV5-4 CASSSNINPGELFF TGTGCCAGCAGCTCCAATATAAATCCCGGGGAGCTGTTTTTT
few TRBD1 TRBJ1-2 TRBV19 CASSFLGQPNYGYTF TGTGCCAGTAGCTTTTTGGGACAGCCTAACTATGGCTACACCTTC
. TRBD1 TRBJ1-4 TRBV15 CATSPARDRDEKLFF TGTGCCACCAGCCCCGCCCGGGACAGGGACGAAAAACTGTTTTTT
once TRBD1 TRBJ1-2 TRBV5-1 CASSTGQGGNGYTF TGCGCCAGCAGCACCGGACAGGGAGGAAATGGCTACACCTTC
. . TRBJ2-5 TRBV5-6 CASSFWPIGLVKETQYF TGTGCCAGCAGCTTCTGGCCTATAGGGCTTGTCAAGGAGACCCAGTACTTC
few . TRBJ1-5 TRBV7-8 CASSLARETQPQHF TGTGCCAGCAGCTTAGCTCGGGAAACCCAGCCCCAGCATTTT
. . TRBJ1-1 TRBV2 CASAMGEMYTEAFF TGTGCCAGCGCGATGGGGGAGATGTACACTGAAGCTTTCTTT
. TRBD1 TRBJ1-2 TRBV7-9 CASSRDRAGYTF TGTGCCAGCAGCCGGGACAGGGCTGGCTACACCTTC
. . TRBJ1-1 TRBV6-1 CASSEAQGRGRAEAFF TGTGCCAGCAGTGAAGCGCAGGGGCGGGGGCGTGCTGAAGCTTTCTTT
. . TRBJ1-2 TRBV11-2 CASSLGADTNYGYTF TGTGCCAGCAGCTTAGGGGCAGATACTAACTATGGCTACACCTTC
. . TRBJ2-2 TRBV2 CASSETPPANTGELFF TGTGCCAGCAGTGAAACGCCGCCCGCGAACACCGGGGAGCTGTTTTTT
. . TRBJ2-7 TRBV9 CASSEEGRPTEQYF TGTGCCAGCAGCGAGGAGGGAAGGCCGACCGAGCAGTACTTC
. . TRBJ1-1 TRBV21-1 CASSKALELEGTEAFF TGTGCCAGCAGCAAAGCGTTGGAGCTTGAGGGGACTGAAGCTTTCTTT
. . TRBJ2-5 TRBV7-2 CASSSNTGIIETQYF TGTGCCAGCAGCTCAAACACCGGGATCATCGAGACCCAGTACTTC
. . TRBJ2-3 TRBV5-4 CASSGADTQYF TGTGCCAGCAGCGGGGCCGATACGCAGTATTTT
. . TRBJ2-3 TRBV6-1 CASSEVSTRPNTQYF TGTGCCAGCAGTGAAGTGTCGACCAGGCCGAATACGCAGTATTTT
. . TRBJ1-3 TRBV7-9 CASSLASGNTIYF TGTGCCAGCAGCTTAGCGTCTGGAAACACCATATATTTT
. . TRBJ2-3 TRBV7-3 CASSLNTRETDTQYF TGTGCCAGCAGCTTAAATACCAGGGAAACAGATACGCAGTATTTT